A single sample is the source of the 22 T cell receptor beta chains below, sequenced in a study of blood T cells in healthy people across ages. For the second PCR, which ran for about 6 to 12 cycles, a sample-barcoded 5' primer and a J-beta primer mix were used. Using its own MiXCR run on the 5' RACE reads, TCRdb lists one record per CDR3 protein. Of 1.5 million to 2 million distinct CDR3 sequences listed, approximately 30% are singletons. Input material: blood. The source of these receptors is a woman aged 25 to 39 in good health.

This clonotype came up a few times. Sequence at one end of the junction differs from germline and may be a read error. J is TRBJ2-7 and V is TRBV20-1; the D is unclear. From germline, CDR1 is DFQATT and CDR2 SNEGSKA (reference sequence). The CDR3 is 12 residues long. The CDR3 here is CSASPYSSEQYF. The CDR3 DNA reads TGCAGTGCCTCTCCGTATTCCTCCGAGCAGTACTTC.

This clonotype came up many times. The chain joins TRBV6-6 to TRBJ2-7, with 10 bases that match TRBD2. Trimming cost V 8 bases and J 4 bases; bases outside gene matches: 8. CDR3 length: 14 residues. CDR1 is MNHNY, CDR2 SVGAGI, per germline (reference sequence). CDR3 residues: CASGTSGDRYEQYF. The CDR3 nucleotides are TGTGCCAGCGGAACTAGCGGGGACCGATACGAGCAGTACTTC.

The table lists this clonotype with many counts. The J gene is TRBJ2-7, the V gene TRBV20-1; D is undetermined. V shed 0 bases and J shed 2 bases, with 8 bases lying between them. Germline V gene lookup returns CDR1 DFQATT and CDR2 SNEGSKA (reference sequence). The CDR3 spans 13 residues. Here the CDR3 DNA reads TGCAGTGCTAGAGAGGGCAGAACCTACGAGCAGTACTTC. This encodes CSAREGRTYEQYF.

This clonotype was seen only a few times. This chain uses TRBV3-1 with TRBJ2-1; 14 bases match TRBD2. This CDR3 has 17 amino acids. From germline, CDR1 is LGHDT and CDR2 YNNKEL (reference sequence). With V trimmed by 1 base and J by 7 bases, 6 bases remained unmatched. The CDR3 DNA reads TGTGCCAGCAGCCAAGTTGCGGGGACTAGCGGGAGAAATGAGCAGTTCTTC. Its translation: CASSQVAGTSGRNEQFF.

This clonotype occurred a few times. This chain joins TRBV24-1 and TRBJ2-1; perhaps D is TRBD1 or TRBD2 (5 bases each). The CDR3 spans 13 residues. Germline V gene sequence: CDR1 KGHDR, CDR2 SFDVKD. Deletions cut 1 base from V and 8 bases from J, with 8 bases between. The CDR3 sequence: CATSDLWGHEQFF. DNA for the CDR3: TGTGCCACCAGTGATTTATGGGGACATGAGCAGTTCTTC.

As for this clonotype: The junction departs from germline at one end; a sequencing error may be responsible. The chain combines TRBV28 with TRBJ2-6; 7 bases are a match to TRBD1. CDR1 and CDR2 (germline): MDHEN, SYDVKM. The CDR3 covers 15 residues. The CDR3 here is CASSRDSSGANVQTF. As DNA, the CDR3 is TGTGCCAGCAGCCGGGACAGCTCTGGGGCCAACGTCCAGACTTTC.

This clonotype was seen many times. The chain has TRBV29-1 and TRBJ2-7, with D possibly being TRBD1 (5 bases). The CDR3 runs 12 residues. Trimming shortened V by 6 bases and J by 6 bases, and 15 bases separated the two germline ends. CDR1 SQVTM and CDR2 ANQGSEA come from the germline V gene. The CDR3 sequence is CSVRTNYGEQYF. In nucleotides, the CDR3 is TGCAGCGTCCGGACAAACTATGGCGAGCAGTACTTC.

V is TRBV12-3 or TRBV12-4 and J is TRBJ2-1; 15 positions agree with TRBD2. Unmatched junction bases numbered 13, after V lost 3 bases and J lost 4 bases. This CDR3 comprises 20 residues. The CDR3 DNA reads as TGTGCCAGCAGTTTCCCGGGACTAGCGGGGGGACCCTCGACATACAATGAGCAGTTCTTC. Its translation: CASSFPGLAGGPSTYNEQFF.

The chain employs TRBV7-2 and TRBJ2-7, with 9 bases lining up with TRBD2. The CDR3 spans 15 residues. V shed 6 bases, J shed 1 base, and the junction held 7 bases outside the gene matches. CDR1 is SGHTA, CDR2 FQGNSA, per germline. The CDR3, as DNA: TGTGCCAGCAGGAATAGCGGGAGCCTATCCTACGAGCAGTACTTC. This sequence encodes CASRNSGSLSYEQYF.

The V gene is TRBV6-6, the J gene TRBJ2-3; D perhaps matches TRBD2 (6 bases). The CDR3 has 14 residues. Germline assignment: CDR1 MNHNY and CDR2 SVGAGI (reference sequence). Trimming removed 8 bases from V and 4 bases from J, with 16 bases in between. Here the CDR3 DNA reads TGTGCCAGCGGCGAGGGGCCTAGCGCAGATACGCAGTATTTT. This codes for CASGEGPSADTQYF.

The gene calls are TRBV5-1 and TRBJ2-5, with TRBD2 matching over 12 bases. There are 16 residues in the CDR3. V shed 4 bases, J shed 3 bases, and the junction held 7 bases outside the gene matches. The germline V gene encodes CDR1 SGHRS and CDR2 YFSETQ. The CDR3 loop reads CASSKTSGGTKETQYF. CDR3 DNA sequence: TGCGCCAGCAGCAAGACTAGCGGGGGTACAAAAGAGACCCAGTACTTC.

This clonotype has at least ten counts. The chain combines TRBV25-1 with TRBJ2-1, with 13 bases identical to TRBD2. Trimming took 4 bases from V and 12 from J; bases not matched to a gene: 15. The V gene's germline CDR1 is MGHDK and CDR2 SYGVNS. CDR3 length equals 17 residues. The CDR3 loop is CASSAGLAGDGRDWQFF. The CDR3 DNA follows: TGTGCCAGCAGTGCAGGACTAGCGGGAGACGGTAGGGATTGGCAGTTCTTC.

A few counts support this clonotype. Relative to the germline gene, one junction end is altered; a read error may explain this. The chain couples TRBV20-1 to TRBJ2-1; 10 positions match TRBD1. Germline lookup yields CDR1 DFQATT and CDR2 SNEGSKA (reference sequence). This CDR3 spans 15 amino acids. The CDR3 sequence: CSVPPGQGTLNGQFF. CDR3 coding DNA: TGCAGTGTTCCCCCGGGACAGGGGACCCTCAATGGGCAGTTCTTC.

V usage is TRBV6-6 and J usage is TRBJ2-1; D gene ambiguous. Per the germline V gene, CDR1 is MNHNY and CDR2 is SVGAGI (reference sequence). V shed 2 bases and J shed 10 bases, with 15 bases lying between them. The CDR3 spans 14 residues. In nucleotides, the CDR3 is TGTGCCAGCAGTTACAAAGGGAACGCCCACGAGCAGTTCTTC. Encoded protein: CASSYKGNAHEQFF.

This clonotype was counted at least ten times. This rearrangement joins TRBV25-1 to TRBJ1-1; D remains ambiguous. The CDR3 runs to 15 residues. V shed 0 bases and J shed 0 bases, with 8 bases lying between them. Germline V gives CDR1 MGHDK, CDR2 SYGVNS. The CDR3 loop reads CASSEYPRMNTEAFF. Here the CDR3 DNA reads TGTGCCAGCAGTGAATATCCCAGGATGAACACTGAAGCTTTCTTT.

This clonotype was recorded only once. The chain carries TRBV5-1 and TRBJ1-2, with D possibly TRBD1 on 5 matching bases. The CDR3 runs 15 residues. In germline, CDR1 is SGHRS, CDR2 YFSETQ. V was cut by 2 bases and J by 1 base, with 12 bases left in between. The CDR3 DNA is TGCGCCAGCAGCTTCTTCGAGGGGATTAACTATGGCTACACCTTC. It encodes CASSFFEGINYGYTF.

The V call is TRBV2, the J call TRBJ2-1; D remains ambiguous. The DNA matches TRBJ2-7 better at its end, which makes the J call doubtful. The CDR3 runs 15 residues. Germline CDR1 is SNHLY and CDR2 is FYNNEI. The CDR3 DNA is TGTGCCAGCAGTGATTCCGGAGCAACCTACAATGAGCAGTACTTC. Its translation: CASSDSGATYNEQYF.

The rearrangement uses TRBV9 and TRBJ1-2; D ambiguous. Germline assignment: CDR1 SGDLS and CDR2 YYNGEE. The V and J ends lost 0 bases and 6 bases respectively, with 9 bases between them. The CDR3 extends over 13 amino acids. In DNA, the CDR3 is TGTGCCAGCAGCGTAGGAAGGGCGGATGGCTACACCTTC. Its translation is CASSVGRADGYTF.

This clonotype turned up a few times. V gene TRBV10-3 combines with J gene TRBJ2-5, with D possibly TRBD1 on 6 matching bases. The germline V and J ends were trimmed by 1 base and 11 bases, with 17 bases remaining between them. Germline V lookup: CDR1 ENHRY, CDR2 SYGVKD. This CDR3 comprises 14 residues. CDR3 coding DNA: TGTGCCATCAGTGAGTTTACAGGGCCCAATGAGCAGTACTTC. This gives the protein CAISEFTGPNEQYF.

J is TRBJ1-1 and V is TRBV3-1, with D uncertain. The CDR3 sequence is 13 residues long. V was clipped by 4 bases and J by 7 bases, with 13 bases between them. Germline V gene sequence: CDR1 LGHDT, CDR2 YNNKEL (reference sequence). The chain's CDR3 is CASSPPLGLEAFF. Written as DNA, the CDR3 is TGTGCCAGCAGCCCTCCCTTAGGGCTTGAAGCTTTCTTT.

This clonotype was counted ten times or more. The chain combines TRBV9 with TRBJ2-5; D may match TRBD1 or TRBD2 (6 bases each). The CDR3 has 14 amino acids. Germline CDR1 is SGDLS and CDR2 is YYNGEE. V was cut by 3 bases and J by 5 bases, with 14 bases left in between. This CDR3 reads CASSAQTGGETQYF. Here the CDR3 DNA reads TGTGCCAGCAGCGCCCAGACAGGAGGGGAGACCCAGTACTTC.

This clonotype was seen more than once but under ten times. V gene TRBV11-2 combines with J gene TRBJ2-3; a possible D gene is TRBD1 (5 bases). The germline V and J ends were trimmed by 5 bases and 4 bases, with 16 bases remaining between them. Germline CDR1 SGHAT, CDR2 FQNNGV. The CDR3 consists of 15 residues. CDR3 bases: TGTGCCAGCAGCCCCCTGGGGCCGGTTCCAGATACGCAGTATTTT. This encodes CASSPLGPVPDTQYF.